A selection of T cell receptor beta chains follows, all from one sample in a study of blood T cell repertoires in COVID-19. The protocol was immunoSEQ multiplex PCR, while the TCRdb copy is restricted to in-frame clones and leaves out a portion. The sample lists under 65,000 clones; around nine tenths were seen once. The specimen sequenced was peripheral blood. The receptors shown here come from a woman of 80 years or more with active COVID-19. CDR3s leave out the opening cysteine and the closing phenylalanine or tryptophan.

V: TRBV28
J: TRBJ2-3
CDR3: ASPPAGGSTDTQY

V: TRBV6-5
J: TRBJ2-1
CDR3: ASTLAGGLGNEQF

V: TRBV6-5
J: TRBJ1-2
CDR3: ASSRTQANYGYT

V: TRBV10-3
J: TRBJ2-7
CDR3: AISGGGDYEQY

V: TRBV6-1
J: TRBJ1-5
CDR3: ASSEAGEAQPQH

V: TRBV24-1
J: TRBJ2-1
CDR3: ATSVPTGSNEQF

V: TRBV21-1
J: TRBJ2-7
CDR3: ASSKDGTSGLNSYEQY

V: TRBV7-6
J: TRBJ2-2
CDR3: ASSLGGANTGELF

V: TRBV30
J: TRBJ1-4
CDR3: AWKSQGATNEKLF

V: TRBV28
J: TRBJ1-2
CDR3: ASSLLELRGKANYGYT

V: TRBV4-2
J: TRBJ2-1
CDR3: ASSLGTSSHNEQF

V: TRBV5-4
J: TRBJ2-1
CDR3: VSSPRGGSPGNEQF

V: TRBV28
J: TRBJ2-5
CDR3: ASSLKTGTQY

V: TRBV6-5
J: TRBJ2-7
CDR3: ASSYDRGPSYEQY

V: TRBV19
J: TRBJ2-2
CDR3: ASSMASGSGGELF

V: TRBV4-1
J: TRBJ1-6
CDR3: ASSQRRSRGGSPLH

V: TRBV7-2
J: TRBJ2-2
CDR3: ASSLGRMNTGELF

V: TRBV6-5
J: TRBJ1-6
CDR3: ASTRDRGNSPLH

V: TRBV27
J: TRBJ2-7
CDR3: ASREATGASYEQY

V: TRBV21-1
J: TRBJ2-3
CDR3: ASSSPPGTDTQY

V: TRBV28
J: TRBJ2-5
CDR3: ASSFLTRLQETQY

V: TRBV5-1
J: TRBJ2-7
CDR3: ASSLEGVSYEQY

V: TRBV6-5
J: TRBJ1-4
CDR3: ASSYPVGEKKLF

V: TRBV15
J: TRBJ1-4
CDR3: ATSGRQGAGEKLF

V: TRBV20-1
J: TRBJ2-7
CDR3: SASGRLAGSDEQY

V: TRBV5-4
J: TRBJ2-7
CDR3: ASSLTGSGEQY

V: TRBV3-1/TRBV3-2
J: TRBJ2-7
CDR3: ASSPTGRGPYEQY

V: TRBV5-6
J: TRBJ2-1
CDR3: ASSTGLAGTPYNEQF

V: TRBV5-1
J: TRBJ2-3
CDR3: ASSYASGGVTDTQY

V: TRBV7-9
J: TRBJ2-7
CDR3: ASTSPGTPPYEQY

V: TRBV9
J: TRBJ2-3
CDR3: ASSAASEADTQY

V: TRBV28
J: TRBJ2-1
CDR3: ASLSVSYNEQF

V: TRBV4-1
J: TRBJ2-1
CDR3: ASSQGPRGGSYNEQF

V: TRBV28
J: TRBJ2-1
CDR3: ASSTAESSYNEQF

V: TRBV28
J: TRBJ1-3
CDR3: ASTPGRSGNTIY

V: TRBV3-1/TRBV3-2
J: TRBJ1-4
CDR3: ASSQAGEKLF

V: TRBV5-1
J: TRBJ2-4
CDR3: ASSSGTERRNIQY

V: TRBV5-1
J: TRBJ1-1
CDR3: ASSFSPQGGEAF

V: TRBV12-1
J: TRBJ2-2
CDR3: ASSFAHGTSGRARVTGELF

V: TRBV5-1
J: TRBJ2-5
CDR3: ASSIGQTKETQY

V: TRBV19
J: TRBJ2-3
CDR3: ASRPSGKLTDTQY

V: TRBV19
J: TRBJ1-1
CDR3: ASSKTGIGNTEAF

V: TRBV4-2
J: TRBJ2-5
CDR3: ASSHGGQRGEETQY

V: TRBV5-1
J: TRBJ2-5
CDR3: ASSLFLQETQY

V: TRBV29-1
J: TRBJ1-5
CDR3: SVRDRKGPQH

V: TRBV3-1/TRBV3-2
J: TRBJ2-3
CDR3: ASSQLLAGTDTQY

V: TRBV7-2
J: TRBJ2-5
CDR3: ASMHRVAQETQY

V: TRBV19
J: TRBJ2-5
CDR3: ASSTSFWAQETQY

V: TRBV6-5
J: TRBJ2-2
CDR3: ASARVVSVGELF

V: TRBV5-4
J: TRBJ2-1
CDR3: ASRLMAGYNEQF

V: TRBV25-1
J: TRBJ2-3
CDR3: ASHRAGDSDTQY

V: TRBV10-3
J: TRBJ2-2
CDR3: AIRSGNTGELF

V: TRBV3-1/TRBV3-2
J: TRBJ1-2
CDR3: ASSQEIQGADYGYT

V: TRBV13
J: TRBJ2-1
CDR3: ASSLGTSSGHEQF

V: TRBV11-2
J: TRBJ1-5
CDR3: ASAHGERGNQPQH

V: TRBV13
J: TRBJ1-1
CDR3: ASSLATVEAF

V: TRBV6-2/TRBV6-3
J: TRBJ1-5
CDR3: ASSYVNAGTAVNQPQH

V: TRBV5-6
J: TRBJ1-5
CDR3: ASSLLAHSNQPQH

V: TRBV2
J: TRBJ2-7
CDR3: ASRETSGRFVSYEQY